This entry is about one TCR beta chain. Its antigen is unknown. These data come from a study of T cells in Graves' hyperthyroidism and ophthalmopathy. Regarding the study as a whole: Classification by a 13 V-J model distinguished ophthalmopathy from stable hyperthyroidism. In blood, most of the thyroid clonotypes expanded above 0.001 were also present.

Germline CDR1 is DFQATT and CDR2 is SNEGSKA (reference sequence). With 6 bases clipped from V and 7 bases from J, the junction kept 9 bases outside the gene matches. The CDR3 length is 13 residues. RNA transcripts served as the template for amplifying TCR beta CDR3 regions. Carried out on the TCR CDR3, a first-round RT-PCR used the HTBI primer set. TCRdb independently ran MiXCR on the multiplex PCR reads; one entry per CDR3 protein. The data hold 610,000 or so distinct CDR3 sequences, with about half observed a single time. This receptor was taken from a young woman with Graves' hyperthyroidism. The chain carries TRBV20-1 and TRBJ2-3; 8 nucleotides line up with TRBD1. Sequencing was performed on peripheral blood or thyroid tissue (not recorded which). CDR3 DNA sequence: TGCAGTGCCCCAAGACAGGGGAGATATACGCAGTATTTT. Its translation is CSAPRQGRYTQYF.